This T cell receptor beta chain was found in a study of beta chain features in type 1 diabetes. cDNA synthesis used the whole RNA isolate, giving expressed TCRB sequences. Some clones are missing from TCRdb's copy, which holds only in-frame ones; the method was immunoSEQ multiplex PCR. The sample comprises about 130,000 clones, about a tenth of which are singletons, and around 0.68% rests with the top ten. CDR3 length: 12 amino acids. CDR1 is MNHEY, CDR2 SVGAGI, per germline. V dropped 7 bases and J dropped 9; count of bases not matched to a gene: 3. A CD45RO/CCR7/CD25/CD127/CD95/CD27 panel sorted naive, central memory, regulatory and stem cell-like memory CD4+ cells. This clone has just a few counts. As yet, its antigen is unknown. Points from the study as a whole: Patients with Type 1 diabetes showed moderately but significantly shorter TCRB CDR3s in all four CD4+ subsets.

V and J are TRBV6-5 and TRBJ1-6; 7 bases are a match to TRBD1. The sequencing sample was made of central memory CD4+ T cells from blood. The receptor was derived from a young man in good health. The chain's CDR3 is CASTDRASPLHF. The CDR3 nucleotides read TGTGCCAGCACCGACAGGGCTTCACCCCTCCACTTT.